This T cell receptor beta chain was documented in a study of PD-1 blockade in classical Hodgkin lymphoma. The method was immunoSEQ multiplex PCR; TCRdb's version includes in-frame clones alone and lacks a portion of them. The sample lists under 25,000 clones, 81% seen once, with about a fifth in the top ten. Findings and caveats of the study: Reported baseline diversity: healthy donors highest, relapsed/refractory patients lowest.

As to this clone: Its antigen is currently unknown.

Time point noted: cycle 4 day 1 (C4D1), after six to seven weeks of nivolumab. All the patients suffered relapse after autologous stem cell transplantation, and brentuximab vedotin exposure differed. The germline CDR1 and CDR2 sequences are MNHEY and SVGAGI. Trimming pared 2 bases from V and 1 base from J, leaving 9 bases between. The CDR3 covers 15 residues. The chain couples TRBV6-5 to TRBJ1-3; tentatively, D is TRBD1 (5 bases). Sequencing was performed on peripheral blood mononuclear cells (PBMCs), taken before the fourth cycle of nivolumab. This TCR was recovered from a human donor with classical Hodgkin lymphoma. The CDR3 loop is CASSYASGSGNTIYF. CDR3 coding DNA: TGTGCCAGCAGTTACGCTTCAGGGTCTGGAAACACCATATATTTT.